This T cell receptor (beta chain) was sequenced during a study of T cell repertoires in cytomegalovirus infection. For the study at large: Recently described HLA-C-restricted plus well-studied HLA-B-restricted CMV epitopes were used. In public TCR beta signatures, there were indications of both CMV infection and matching HLA type. General study points: Using cumulative public TCR beta family frequency, the authors identified those who carried CMV together with the relevant HLA.

Trimming cost V 4 bases and J 7 bases, with 19 bases left between them. The CDR3 consists of 15 residues. Germline CDR1 and CDR2: MNHNS and SASEGT. This clonotype turned up a few times. What it recognizes is unknown. TCRdb itself ran the reads through MiXCR, one entry per CDR3 protein. The top ten hold approximately 40% of the sample, which has around 430,000 distinct CDR3 sequences, approximately 40% seen once. V usage is TRBV6-1 and J usage is TRBJ1-1, with D perhaps matching TRBD1 (6 bases). This sequence originates from a human donor in good health (CMV status not recorded). Some clones in this sample may be carry-over from other donors' samples. The specimen was cultured PBMCs, collected from culture after CMV antigen stimulation. CDR3 nucleotide sequence: TGTGCCAGCAGTGGGGCAGGGAGGGGGGCGGGTGAAGCTTTCTTT. This gives the protein CASSGAGRGAGEAFF.